This is a list of T cell receptor beta chains from one sample in a study of cytomegalovirus exposure and HLA in healthy donors. Method: immunoSEQ multiplex PCR; TCRdb's copy keeps in-frame clones and lacks some. The sample contains approximately 150,000 clones, approximately 84% of which appear only once. Material: PBMCs. The receptors here all came from a man aged 18 to 30 in good health and CMV-seronegative. The CDR3 runs from the conserved cysteine through the conserved F or W. The D gene is left open where the match is weak. Not all rows give a size; the values are once, few, many and, for expanded clones, a class.

>TRBJ2-4|TRBV5-1|NA|NA
CASSSDGENIQYF
TGCGCCAGCAGCTCCGACGGAGAAAACATTCAGTACTTC
>TRBJ2-5|TRBV25-1|NA|NA
CASREETQYF
TGTGCCAGCAGGGAGGAGACCCAGTACTTC
>TRBJ1-4|TRBV5-5|once|NA
CASSWGVLNEKLFF
TGTGCCAGCAGCTGGGGAGTACTCAATGAAAAACTGTTTTTT
>TRBJ2-7|TRBV11-3|NA|TRBD1
CASSRQGSYEQYF
TGTGCCAGCAGCCGACAGGGTAGCTACGAGCAGTACTTC
>TRBJ2-3|TRBV2|NA|TRBD1
CALRDRNTDTQYF
TGTGCCCTCCGGGACAGGAACACAGATACGCAGTATTTT
>TRBJ1-2|TRBV23-1|few|NA
CAMGRFPRNYGYTF
TGCGCGATGGGGCGATTTCCTAGAAACTATGGCTACACCTTC
>TRBJ2-1|TRBV7-9|NA|TRBD1
CASSRVGDSHRNEQFF
TGTGCCAGTAGTCGTGTTGGGGACAGCCACCGCAATGAGCAGTTCTTC
>TRBJ2-7|TRBV19|NA|TRBD1
CASSRQGSSYEQYF
TGTGCCAGTAGCCGACAGGGGTCCTCCTACGAGCAGTACTTC
>TRBJ2-5|TRBV7-9|NA|NA
CSSSLRAGFQYF
TGTTCCAGCAGCTTAAGGGCAGGGTTCCAGTACTTC
>TRBJ2-2|TRBV28|once|NA
CASSPLATASAGELFF
TGTGCCAGCAGTCCCCTCGCGACAGCCTCGGCCGGGGAGCTGTTTTTT
>TRBJ2-3|TRBV19|NA|TRBD1
CASSSHRGLTDTQYF
TGTGCCAGTAGTTCTCACAGGGGGCTCACAGATACGCAGTATTTT
>TRBJ2-1|TRBV6-5|NA|NA
CASSYSPRPNEQFF
TGTGCCAGCAGTTACTCGCCGCGGCCCAATGAGCAGTTCTTC
>TRBJ1-5|TRBV19|NA|NA
CASSIGMRGSWQPQHF
TGTGCCAGTAGTATCGGGATGCGGGGTTCTTGGCAGCCCCAGCATTTT
>TRBJ1-4|TRBV29-1|once|NA
CIARREEKLFF
TGCATCGCGAGGAGGGAGGAAAAACTGTTTTTT
>TRBJ2-7|TRBV7-8|NA|NA
CASSLSDSGEQYF
TGTGCCAGCAGCCTTTCGGACTCGGGCGAGCAGTACTTC
>TRBJ2-1|TRBV15|NA|NA
CATSRDAPLLGEQFF
TGTGCCACCAGCAGAGATGCACCGCTACTAGGTGAGCAGTTCTTC
>TRBJ2-4|TRBV10-1|NA|NA
CASKNTGDSRGKNIQYF
TGCGCCAGCAAAAATACAGGGGACTCGCGGGGCAAAAACATTCAGTACTTC
>TRBJ1-2|TRBV29-1|NA|TRBD1
CSVDGTGNYGYTF
TGCAGCGTCGATGGGACAGGCAACTATGGCTACACCTTC
>TRBJ2-1|TRBV7-9|NA|NA
CASSPQRLQPGEQFF
TGTGCCAGCAGCCCCCAGAGGTTACAACCGGGTGAGCAGTTCTTC
>TRBJ1-5|TRBV18|NA|TRBD1
CASSRQGDQPQHF
TGTGCCAGCTCAAGACAGGGGGATCAGCCCCAGCATTTT
>TRBJ2-5|TRBV7-9|NA|NA
CASSLRTATQETQYF
TGTGCCAGCAGCTTACGGACAGCCACCCAAGAGACCCAGTACTTC
>TRBJ2-3|TRBV27|NA|NA
CASSLEIADTQYF
TGTGCCAGCAGTTTAGAGATCGCAGATACGCAGTATTTT
>TRBJ1-6|TRBV28|NA|TRBD1
CASTLTGVTSPLHF
TGTGCCAGCACCCTGACAGGGGTTACTTCACCCCTCCACTTT
>TRBJ2-5|TRBV9|NA|NA
CASSVDRGGETQYF
TGTGCCAGCAGCGTAGACAGGGGGGGAGAGACCCAGTACTTC
>TRBJ2-7|TRBV11-3|NA|TRBD1
CASSYPGTGYEQYF
TGTGCCAGCAGCTACCCCGGGACAGGGTACGAGCAGTACTTC
>TRBJ1-4|TRBV5-1|few|TRBD1
CASSLGQGNEKLFF
TGCGCCAGCAGCTTAGGACAGGGCAATGAAAAACTGTTTTTT
>TRBJ2-7|TRBV2|NA|NA
CASQTERTGTYEQYF
TGTGCCAGCCAAACGGAACGAACCGGGACCTACGAGCAGTACTTC
>TRBJ2-1|TRBV21-1|NA|NA
CATPVWEGRLWSYNEQFF
TGTGCCACCCCAGTCTGGGAGGGGCGCCTATGGTCCTACAATGAGCAGTTCTTC
>TRBJ2-3|TRBV4-1|NA|TRBD2
CASSGRQGGTSGGADTQYF
TGCGCCAGCAGCGGGCGACAGGGAGGGACTAGCGGGGGGGCGGATACGCAGTATTTT
>TRBJ1-2|TRBV2|NA|NA
CASSESPAAYGYTF
TGTGCCAGCAGTGAATCACCGGCGGCCTATGGCTACACCTTC
>TRBJ1-6|TRBV27|NA|TRBD1
CASSGGPGQHSYNSPLHF
TGTGCCAGCAGCGGGGGACCGGGACAGCACTCCTATAATTCACCCCTCCACTTT
>TRBJ2-2|TRBV5-5|NA|NA
CASSLGTTNTGELFF
TGTGCCAGCAGCTTGGGGACAACCAACACCGGGGAGCTGTTTTTT
>TRBJ2-3|TRBV6-6|NA|TRBD1
CASSSRQGRDTQYF
TGTGCCAGCAGTTCGAGACAGGGTAGAGATACGCAGTATTTT
>TRBJ2-3|TRBV7-3|once|NA
CASSLSDDITQYF
TGTGCCAGCAGCTTAAGCGACGACATCACGCAGTATTTT
>TRBJ2-7|TRBV28|once|NA
CASSNPATSSYEQYF
TGTGCCAGCAGCAACCCCGCCACCAGCTCCTACGAGCAGTACTTC